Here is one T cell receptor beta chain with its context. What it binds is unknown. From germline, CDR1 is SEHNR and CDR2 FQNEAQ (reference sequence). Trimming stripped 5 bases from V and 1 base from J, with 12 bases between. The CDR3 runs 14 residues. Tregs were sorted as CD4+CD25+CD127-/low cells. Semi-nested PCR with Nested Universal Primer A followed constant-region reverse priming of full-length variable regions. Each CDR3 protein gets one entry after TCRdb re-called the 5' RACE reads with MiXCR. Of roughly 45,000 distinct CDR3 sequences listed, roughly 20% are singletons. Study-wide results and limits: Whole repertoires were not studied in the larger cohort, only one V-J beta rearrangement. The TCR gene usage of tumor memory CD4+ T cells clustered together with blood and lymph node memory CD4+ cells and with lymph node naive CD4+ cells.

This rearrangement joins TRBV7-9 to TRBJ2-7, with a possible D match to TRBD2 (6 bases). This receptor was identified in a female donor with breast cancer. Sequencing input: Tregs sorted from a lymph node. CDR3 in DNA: TGTGCCAGCAGCCCCTTAGCGGAGTCCTACGAGCAGTACTTC. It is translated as CASSPLAESYEQYF.